Below, 7 T cell receptor beta chains from the same sample are listed, as sequenced in a study of early T cells in non-severe SARS-CoV-2 infection. TCRdb itself ran the 5' RACE reads through MiXCR, one entry per CDR3 protein. This table has 50,000 to 70,000 distinct CDR3 sequences, approximately 7.7% appearing once. The sequenced sample was whole blood. These TCRs come from an adult who was a healthcare worker with PCR-confirmed SARS-CoV-2 infection or an uninfected control (not recorded which).

This chain connects TRBV29-1 to TRBJ1-1, with 9 bases fitting TRBD1. Trimming cost V 7 bases and J 1 base; bases outside gene matches: 7. In germline, CDR1 is SQVTM, CDR2 ANQGSEA. This CDR3 is built from 14 residues. For the CDR3, the DNA is TGCAGCGCTCGCTGGGACAGGGAGAACACTGAAGCTTTCTTT. Encoded protein: CSARWDRENTEAFF.

The sample holds many counts of this clonotype. This chain uses TRBV20-1 with TRBJ2-7; 14 nucleotides align to TRBD2. This CDR3 is 16 amino acids long. Trimming cost V 3 bases and J 4 bases; bases outside gene matches: 8. CDR1 and CDR2 (germline): DFQATT, SNEGSKA (reference sequence). The CDR3 nucleotides read TGCAGTGCTAGTGGGACTAGCGGGGGACTTAGGTACGAGCAGTACTTC. Translation gives CSASGTSGGLRYEQYF.

The sample holds many counts of this clonotype. V gene TRBV29-1 combines with J gene TRBJ2-7; D remains unclear. The V gene lost 7 bases and the J gene lost 2 bases, with 15 bases spanning the gap. The CDR3 length is 13 residues. Germline-derived CDR1 and CDR2 are SQVTM and ANQGSEA. The CDR3 region has the DNA TGCAGCGGGGTCCGAGAGACTGCCTACGAGCAGTACTTC. Encoded protein: CSGVRETAYEQYF.

This clonotype was seen more than once but under ten times. The genes are TRBV5-1 and TRBJ2-2; D is uncertain. This CDR3 spans 14 amino acids. Germline CDR1 SGHRS, CDR2 YFSETQ. Trimming stripped 4 bases from V and 1 base from J, with 8 bases between. In DNA, the CDR3 is TGCGCCAGCAGCCCTACAGAGAACACCGGGGAGCTGTTTTTT. Its translation: CASSPTENTGELFF.

The genes are TRBV19 and TRBJ2-1, with TRBD1 matching over 8 bases. J was trimmed by 8 bases and V by 1 base; bases with no gene match: 10. This CDR3 contains 16 residues. CDR1 is LNHDA, CDR2 SQIVND, per germline (reference sequence). In DNA form, the CDR3 reads TGTGCCAGTAGTATAGGGACAGGGACCCAAGGGGATGAGCAGTTCTTC. Its protein is CASSIGTGTQGDEQFF.

This clonotype was observed at least ten times. J is TRBJ2-1 and V is TRBV7-3, with 7 bases matching TRBD1. The CDR3 has 15 amino acids. V trimming: 5 bases; J trimming: 4 bases; junction bases outside the gene matches: 8. The germline CDR1 and CDR2 sequences are SGHTA and FQGTGA. DNA for the CDR3: TGTGCCAGCAGCCGACAGGGAGTCCCTTACAATGAGCAGTTCTTC. It yields the protein CASSRQGVPYNEQFF.

The chain links TRBV7-7 to TRBJ2-2, with 8 bases lining up with TRBD2. This CDR3 spans 16 amino acids. Trimming took 5 bases from V and 1 from J; bases not matched to a gene: 6. The germline CDR1 and CDR2 sequences are SSHAT and FNYEAQ (reference sequence). Written as DNA, the CDR3 is TGTGCCAGCAGCCCCCCGGGACTAGGGAACACCGGGGAGCTGTTTTTT. Translated: CASSPPGLGNTGELFF.